This T cell receptor beta chain came from a study of cytomegalovirus exposure and HLA in healthy donors. Study-wide background: As released early, the data held roughly 85 million unique TCRs from HLA-typed donors. Study-level findings and limits: Reportedly, diagnosis of cytomegalovirus status by the classifier showed high specificity and sensitivity.

Turning to this clone: What it binds is unknown.

Primers: 60 Vbeta forward and 13 Jbeta reverse. TCRdb's copy holds only in-frame clones and misses some; the assay was immunoSEQ multiplex PCR. This table holds around 220,000 clones, about 77% found once. V lost 3 bases, J lost 0 bases, and 8 bases stayed unmatched. CDR1 and CDR2 (germline): LNHDA, SQIVND (reference sequence). The CDR3 is 17 amino acids. This chain uses TRBV19 with TRBJ1-5; 7 nucleotides match TRBD1. Sequenced material: PBMCs. The sequence derives from a woman aged 25 to 39 in good health and CMV-seronegative. CDR3 loop: CASSIPWDRNSNQPQHF. CDR3 in DNA: TGTGCCAGTAGTATTCCCTGGGACAGAAATAGCAATCAGCCCCAGCATTTT. Drawing the rest from reference TRBV19 and TRBJ1-5, the complete variable domain is DGGITQSPKYLFRKEGQNVTLSCEQNLNHDAMYWYRQDPGQGLRLIYYSQIVNDFQKGDIAEGYSVSREKKESFPLTVTSAQKNPTAFYLCASSIPWDRNSNQPQHFGDGTRLSIL.